Each of the 28 T cell receptor beta chains below was sequenced from the same sample in a study of graft-versus-host responses after intestinal transplantation. The data were produced by immunoSEQ multiplex PCR, yet TCRdb's version contains in-frame clones alone and is incomplete. Of some 41,000 clones in the sample, about nine tenths were seen once. This sample comprised PBMCs, obtained around 270 days after transplant. These receptors were collected from a human patient who received an intestinal transplant, so some T cells may come from the graft donor.

This clone has only one observation. The chain recombines TRBV4-1 with TRBJ2-3; D remains unclear. Germline-derived CDR1 and CDR2 are MGHRA and YSYEKL. With 1 base removed from V and 2 bases from J, the gap between germline ends came to 10 bases. This CDR3 comprises 15 residues. The CDR3 nucleotides are TGCGCCAGCAGCCAAGTCCAGACACCCACAGATACGCAGTATTTT. It yields the protein CASSQVQTPTDTQYF.

The V gene is TRBV18, the J gene TRBJ2-1, with 8 bases that match TRBD1. Trimming cost V 0 bases and J 0 bases; bases outside gene matches: 19. The CDR3 has 22 amino acids. Germline V gives CDR1 KGHSH, CDR2 LQKENI. The CDR3 DNA sequence: TGTGCCAGCTCACCACCGGCCGAGACAGGGGCAAACCCCCTTATCTCCTACAATGAGCAGTTCTTC. Its translation: CASSPPAETGANPLISYNEQFF.

DNA of the CDR3: TGTGCCAGCAGCCAGACAGAGGGCTACACCTTC. It specifies CASSQTEGYTF. This sequence joins TRBV5-6 and TRBJ1-2; D perhaps matches TRBD1 (5 bases). The CDR3 has 11 amino acids. Trimming pared 4 bases from V and 8 bases from J, leaving 9 bases between. The V gene's germline CDR1 is SGHDT and CDR2 YYEEEE.

The chain has TRBV18 and TRBJ2-1, with D possibly being TRBD1 or TRBD2 (5 bases each). V dropped 2 bases and J dropped 3 bases, with 14 bases sitting between them. The germline CDR1 and CDR2 sequences are KGHSH and LQKENI. The CDR3 length is 16 residues. As DNA, the CDR3 is TGTGCCAGCTCACCAGAGGGGTCGGAGGTCTACAATGAGCAGTTCTTC. Translated, it gives CASSPEGSEVYNEQFF.

The rearrangement joins TRBV7-6 to TRBJ1-3; a weak D match, TRBD1 (5 bases). Germline V CDR1 and CDR2: SGHVS, FNYEAQ. Trimming took 8 bases from V and 2 from J, leaving 25 bases between them. CDR3 size: 18 residues. CDR3 amino acids: CASSPGPVGPLAGNTIYF. CDR3 bases: TGTGCCAGCTCCCCGGGCCCCGTGGGGCCCCTGGCTGGAAACACCATATATTTT.

This clone has only a few counts. The chain couples TRBV10-2 to TRBJ2-7; D gene unclear. From germline, CDR1 is WSHSY and CDR2 SAAADI. The CDR3 runs to 12 residues. The germline V and J ends were trimmed by 3 bases and 2 bases, with 5 bases remaining between them. In DNA form, the CDR3 reads TGCGCCAGCAGTGACAGTACCTACGAGCAGTACTTC. Protein sequence: CASSDSTYEQYF.

The table lists this clone with a count of one. The chain combines TRBV6-1 with TRBJ1-2; D is possibly TRBD1 (6 bases). The CDR3 totals 17 residues. Trimming pared 4 bases from V and 8 bases from J, leaving 26 bases between. Germline V gives CDR1 MNHNS, CDR2 SASEGT. The chain's CDR3 is CASSAQGYDLSRGGYTF. Here the CDR3 DNA reads TGTGCCAGCAGTGCCCAGGGGTATGACTTGTCACGAGGGGGCTACACCTTC.

The V call is TRBV4-1, the J call TRBJ1-1; 10 bases agree with TRBD1. V lost 3 bases to trimming and J lost 8 bases; unmatched junction nucleotides: 9. This CDR3 contains 15 residues. Germline CDR1 and CDR2: MGHRA and YSYEKL. CDR3 sequence: CASSQPGQGRIEAFF. The CDR3 nucleotides are TGCGCCAGCAGCCAGCCGGGACAGGGGAGAATAGAAGCTTTCTTT.

The gene calls are TRBV9 and TRBJ1-1; D might be TRBD1 (6 bases). Germline V gene lookup returns CDR1 SGDLS and CDR2 YYNGEE. Trimming left V 4 bases short and J 5 bases short, with 12 bases between. This CDR3 has 13 amino acids. The CDR3 nucleotides read TGTGCCAGCAGCTGGGGGCTCGGGACTGAAGCTTTCTTT. Amino acid sequence: CASSWGLGTEAFF.

The chain has TRBV7-8 and TRBJ2-1; D is unresolved. Germline CDR1 reads SGHVS; CDR2 reads FQNEAQ. The CDR3 extends over 16 amino acids. V was cut by 1 base and J by 4 bases, with 14 bases left in between. Here the CDR3 DNA reads TGTGCCAGCAGCTTAGGAAACGGGCTCCAGTACAATGAGCAGTTCTTC. Its protein is CASSLGNGLQYNEQFF.

The chain employs TRBV7-3 and TRBJ2-3; 8 bases are a match to TRBD2. Germline V gene lookup returns CDR1 SGHTA and CDR2 FQGTGA. With 4 bases clipped from V and 7 bases from J, the junction kept 10 bases outside the gene matches. The CDR3 has 15 amino acids. The CDR3 DNA reads as TGTGCCAGCAGCTCCTCCGGGACTAGAGATAATACGCAGTATTTT. Its translation: CASSSSGTRDNTQYF. The variable domain in full, completed from reference TRBV7-3 and TRBJ2-3, reads GAGVSQTPSNKVTEKGKYVELRCDPISGHTALYWYRQSLGQGPEFLIYFQGTGAADDSGLPNDRFFAVRPEGSVSTLKIQRTERGDSAVYLCASSSSGTRDNTQYFGPGTRLTVL.

Comment on this clone: This likely reflects a read error, since a far larger clone is one base away. V and J are TRBV5-6 and TRBJ1-1; TRBD1 might be the D (5 bases). CDR1 and CDR2 (germline): SGHDT, YYEEEE. The CDR3 has 15 residues. V was pared by 4 bases and J by 6 bases, with 19 bases between. CDR3 nucleotides: TGTGCCAGCAGCCCCCCGGCTGGGGGTAGGGCTGAAGCTTTCTTT. Protein: CASSPPAGGRAEAFF.

The chain combines TRBV6-1 with TRBJ2-5; TRBD1 matches at 9 bases. The V gene end was trimmed by 4 bases and the J gene end by 5 bases; junction bases not matched to a gene: 5. Germline CDR1 MNHNS, CDR2 SASEGT. The CDR3 consists of 14 residues. CDR3 sequence: CASSVRTGVETQYF. The DNA for the CDR3 is TGTGCCAGCAGTGTCCGGACAGGGGTCGAGACCCAGTACTTC.

The gene calls are TRBV19 and TRBJ1-2; no definite D call. With 0 bases removed from V and 4 bases from J, the gap between germline ends came to 9 bases. Germline V lookup: CDR1 LNHDA, CDR2 SQIVND (reference sequence). CDR3 length: 14 residues. The CDR3 nucleotides are TGTGCCAGTAGTATAGATGGTCAGCTCTATGGCTACACCTTC. Its protein product is CASSIDGQLYGYTF.

The rearrangement uses TRBV5-1 and TRBJ2-2; weak D call: TRBD1 (6 bases). The CDR3 has 16 amino acids. CDR1 is SGHRS and CDR2 is YFSETQ in the germline V gene. V was trimmed by 7 bases and J by 6 bases, leaving 22 bases between them. CDR3 DNA: TGCGCCAGCCACCCGGGGCAGGGGTTGGAGTCCGGGGAGCTGTTTTTT. It translates to CASHPGQGLESGELFF.

CDR3 protein: CACVTSEAFF. The CDR3 nucleotides read TGTGCCTGCGTGACATCTGAAGCTTTCTTT. The chain couples TRBV30 to TRBJ1-1; D uncertain. CDR3 length: 10 residues. Germline-derived CDR1 and CDR2 are GTSNPN and SVGIG (reference sequence). Trimming pared 6 bases from V and 6 bases from J, leaving 8 bases between. The entire variable domain, with the rest obtained from reference TRBV30 and TRBJ1-1, is as follows: SQTIHQWPATLVQPVGSPLSLECTVEGTSNPNLYWYRQAAGRGLQLLFYSVGIGQISSEVPQNLSASRPQDRQFILSSKKLLLSDSGFYLCACVTSEAFFGQGTRLTVV.

This clone was observed a single time. At one boundary the junction diverges from the germline segment, which might be a read error. The chain recombines TRBV7-9 with TRBJ2-7; possibly TRBD1 or TRBD2 for D (6 bases each). The CDR3 length is 14 residues. Germline assignment: CDR1 SEHNR and CDR2 FQNEAQ (reference sequence). DNA for the CDR3: TGTGCCAGCAGCTTAGCGGGGGGCGGCTACAAGCAGTACTTC. Translating gives CASSLAGGGYKQYF.

The chain couples TRBV6-1 to TRBJ1-1, with 10 bases lining up with TRBD1. Germline V gene sequence: CDR1 MNHNS, CDR2 SASEGT. The trim removed 4 bases at V and 4 bases at J, leaving 3 bases unmatched. The CDR3 has 14 residues. CDR3 amino acids: CASSGTGGLTEAFF. CDR3 sequence (DNA): TGTGCCAGCAGTGGGACAGGGGGTCTCACTGAAGCTTTCTTT.

This rearrangement joins TRBV6-5 to TRBJ2-5, with 13 bases lining up with TRBD2. After removal of 6 bases from V and 7 bases from J, the junction contained 8 bases not matched to a gene. CDR1 is MNHEY and CDR2 is SVGAGI in the germline V gene. There are 15 residues in the CDR3. The CDR3 sequence: CASSRTSGGVATQYF. In DNA, the CDR3 is TGTGCCAGCAGCCGAACTAGCGGGGGGGTTGCGACCCAGTACTTC.

Here the CDR3 reads CASSLGASLNEKLFF. In nucleotides, the CDR3 is TGCGCCAGCAGCTTGGGTGCCAGCCTTAATGAAAAACTGTTTTTT. The chain is built from TRBV5-1 and TRBJ1-4, with no clear D. This CDR3 comprises 15 residues. V shed 0 bases and J shed 4 bases, with 10 bases lying between them. Germline V gene data show CDR1 as SGHRS and CDR2 as YFSETQ.

The rearrangement joins TRBV6-6 to TRBJ2-7; TRBD2 is a possible D gene (5 bases). Per the germline V gene, CDR1 is MNHNY and CDR2 is SVGAGI (reference sequence). Trimming shortened V by 6 bases and J by 7 bases, and 16 bases separated the two germline ends. The CDR3 totals 13 residues. DNA of the CDR3: TGTGCCAGCAGCATTCGGGCCTCGGGGGAGCAGTACTTC. Residues: CASSIRASGEQYF.

The chain combines TRBV5-4 with TRBJ2-1; D is tentatively TRBD1 or TRBD2 (7 bases each). Trimming took off 3 bases at V and 10 bases at J, with 20 bases between the two ends. The CDR3 is 15 amino acids. CDR1 is SGHNT and CDR2 is YYREEE in the germline V gene (reference sequence). CDR3 DNA sequence: TGTGCCAGCAGCTCCAGGGGGGGGCCAAGGCCCGAGCAGTTCTTC. This translates into CASSSRGGPRPEQFF.

The chain employs TRBV19 and TRBJ2-7; D is perhaps TRBD1 (6 bases). Trimming stripped 5 bases from V and 7 bases from J, with 27 bases between. Germline CDR1 is LNHDA and CDR2 is SQIVND (reference sequence). The CDR3 contains 17 residues. For the CDR3, the DNA is TGTGCCAGTAGTTCGACCGGGGACAACACCCCTCCTTGGGAGCAGTACTTC. It is translated as CASSSTGDNTPPWEQYF.

This clone was counted a few times. The chain links TRBV9 to TRBJ2-1; D call uncertain. In germline, CDR1 is SGDLS, CDR2 YYNGEE. CDR3 length equals 16 residues. V lost 0 bases, J lost 4 bases, and 14 bases lay in between. For the CDR3, the DNA is TGTGCCAGCAGCGTAGGGGTTACCTCCGGGTACAATGAGCAGTTCTTC. The encoded protein is CASSVGVTSGYNEQFF.

The rearrangement links TRBV9 to TRBJ1-1, with D tentatively TRBD1 (5 bases). CDR1 and CDR2 (germline): SGDLS, YYNGEE. The CDR3 has 12 amino acids. Trimming took off 3 bases at V and 8 bases at J, with 11 bases between the two ends. CDR3 nucleotides: TGTGCCAGCAGCGCCTCGGGGGTAGAAGCTTTCTTT. It is translated as CASSASGVEAFF.

This clone showed up just a few times. V usage is TRBV6-5 and J usage is TRBJ1-4; 7 bases match TRBD1. The CDR3 totals 14 residues. J lost 8 bases, V lost 5 bases, and 8 bases had no gene match. Germline CDR1 MNHEY, CDR2 SVGAGI. The CDR3 nucleotides read TGTGCCAGCAGTGAACCCAGGGGGGGCGAAAAACTGTTTTTT. Translated: CASSEPRGGEKLFF.

V and J are TRBV5-4 and TRBJ1-1; possibly TRBD1 for D (5 bases). The CDR3 is 16 residues long. In germline, CDR1 is SGHNT, CDR2 YYREEE (reference sequence). The CDR3 coding sequence is TGTTCCATCAGCTTGGTCCGGGGCGACAAGAGGCCTGAAGCTTTCTTT. Translating gives CSISLVRGDKRPEAFF.

The chain combines TRBV19 with TRBJ2-3; 7 bases match TRBD2. CDR3 length equals 14 residues. Per the germline V gene, CDR1 is LNHDA and CDR2 is SQIVND (reference sequence). V was clipped by 6 bases and J by 1 base; unmatched bases: 4. For the CDR3, the DNA is TGTGCCAGTAGCTCCCGGGGGGGCACAGATACGCAGTATTTT. Its translation: CASSSRGGTDTQYF.